This entry lists 13 T cell receptor beta chains sequenced from one sample in a study of shared clonotypes between healthy human individuals. The method was immunoSEQ multiplex PCR; TCRdb's version includes in-frame clones alone and lacks a portion of them. The repertoire holds about 1 million clones, with approximately 70% as singletons. The material sequenced was memory CD4+ T cells sorted from blood. The sample's subset: CD45RA-negative fraction. The source of these receptors is a young man in good health.

As concerns this clone: Sequence at one end of the junction differs from germline and may be a read error. The chain combines TRBV7-7 with TRBJ2-5, with TRBD1 identical over 7 bases. The germline gives CDR1 SSHAT, CDR2 FNYEAQ (reference sequence). The CDR3 length is 14 residues. In nucleotides, the CDR3 is TGTGCTAGCAGCTTAGACAGGGTGGGAGAGACCCAGTACTTC. Translated: CASSLDRVGETQYF.

V is TRBV6-5 and J is TRBJ1-1, with D unresolved. The CDR3 is made up of 15 amino acids. Trimming shortened V by 7 bases and J by 1 base, and 16 bases separated the two germline ends. Germline V gives CDR1 MNHEY, CDR2 SVGAGI. The chain's CDR3 is CASIQTRTGNTEAFF. CDR3 coding DNA: TGTGCCAGCATCCAAACCCGGACGGGGAACACTGAAGCTTTCTTT.

The rearrangement joins TRBV5-4 to TRBJ1-6, with D maybe TRBD1 (6 bases). Germline values: CDR1 SGHNT, CDR2 YYREEE (reference sequence). V was cut by 0 bases and J by 10 bases, with 17 bases left in between. The CDR3 extends over 16 amino acids. The CDR3 DNA reads TGTGCCAGCAGCTTGGTGGGGGGCACCCTTAACTCACCCCTCCACTTT. Translation: CASSLVGGTLNSPLHF.

Of note for this clone: Other nucleotide sequences in the sample specify the same CDR3. The chain uses TRBV18 and TRBJ1-1; D is possibly TRBD1 (5 bases). The CDR3 sequence is 14 residues long. Germline V lookup: CDR1 KGHSH, CDR2 LQKENI. V lost 2 bases and J 3 bases, leaving 10 bases between the germline ends. The CDR3 spells CASSPATGDTEAFF. CDR3 DNA: TGTGCCAGCTCACCAGCTACAGGAGACACTGAAGCTTTCTTT. The full variable domain, rest sourced from reference TRBV18 and TRBJ1-1, is NAGVMQNPRHLVRRRGQEARLRCSPMKGHSHVYWYRQLPEEGLKFMVYLQKENIIDESGMPKERFSAEFPKEGPSILRIQQVVRGDSAAYFCASSPATGDTEAFFGQGTRLTVV.

This clone occurred once. The chain has TRBV11-2 and TRBJ2-7; D possibly corresponds to TRBD1 (6 bases). Trimming shortened V by 3 bases and J by 1 base, and 10 bases separated the two germline ends. CDR1 is SGHAT, CDR2 FQNNGV, per germline. CDR3 length: 14 residues. The CDR3, as DNA: TGTGCCAGCAGCTTGGGACACGGTTCCTACGAGCAGTACTTC. Translation: CASSLGHGSYEQYF. The full variable domain, with the rest looked up from reference TRBV11-2 and TRBJ2-7, is EAGVAQSPRYKIIEKRQSVAFWCNPISGHATLYWYQQILGQGPKLLIQFQNNGVVDDSQLPKDRFSAERLKGVDSTLKIQPAKLEDSAVYLCASSLGHGSYEQYFGPGTRLTVT.

In this sample, this clone turned up once. V is TRBV6-5 and J is TRBJ1-1, with 7 bases lining up with TRBD1. Germline lookup yields CDR1 MNHEY and CDR2 SVGAGI. The CDR3 loop spans 13 amino acids. With 7 bases clipped from V and 3 bases from J, the junction kept 5 bases outside the gene matches. DNA of the CDR3: TGTGCCAGCAAAGTGACAGGGTACACTGAAGCTTTCTTT. Translation: CASKVTGYTEAFF.

The chain has TRBV18 and TRBJ1-6, with D maybe TRBD1 (6 bases). This CDR3 contains 14 residues. V lost 5 bases, J lost 11 bases, and 16 bases lay in between. Germline V gene data show CDR1 as KGHSH and CDR2 as LQKENI. The CDR3 coding sequence is TGTGCCAGCTCAGCCTTGACAGGTACAGCACCCCTCCACTTT. Its translation is CASSALTGTAPLHF.

Turning to this clone: The sample carries other DNA sequences with the same CDR3. This rearrangement joins TRBV10-3 to TRBJ2-5; D gene unclear. This CDR3 has 11 residues. Trimming took 3 bases from V and 4 from J, leaving 3 bases between them. The V gene's germline CDR1 is ENHRY and CDR2 SYGVKD. The CDR3 sequence is CAISDGETQYF. CDR3 nucleotides: TGTGCCATCAGTGACGGAGAGACCCAGTACTTC.

The rearrangement uses TRBV7-2 and TRBJ1-1, with a possible D match to TRBD1 (5 bases). Germline V gene lookup returns CDR1 SGHTA and CDR2 FQGNSA. The CDR3 runs 15 residues. Trimming shortened V by 4 bases and J by 1 base, and 13 bases separated the two germline ends. This CDR3 is CASSSPSGGNTEAFF. The CDR3, as DNA: TGTGCCAGCAGCTCCCCCAGCGGGGGGAACACTGAAGCTTTCTTT.

The chain links TRBV9 to TRBJ2-1; 7 nucleotides agree with TRBD2. Germline values: CDR1 SGDLS, CDR2 YYNGEE. The CDR3 contains 13 residues. V lost 3 bases, J lost 8 bases, and 5 bases stayed unmatched. The chain's CDR3 is CASSARGGYEQFF. CDR3 in DNA: TGTGCCAGCAGCGCCCGGGGAGGGTATGAGCAGTTCTTC.

The genes are TRBV5-1 and TRBJ2-7; TRBD2 matches 8 bases. The CDR3 runs 13 residues. Germline V gives CDR1 SGHRS, CDR2 YFSETQ. Unmatched junction bases numbered 4, after V lost 6 bases and J lost 2 bases. The CDR3 here is CASTPGGPYEQYF. The CDR3 DNA follows: TGCGCCAGCACGCCGGGAGGGCCCTACGAGCAGTACTTC.

The genes are TRBV11-1 and TRBJ2-6; the D is unclear. V lost 5 bases and J lost 2, with 7 bases in between. This CDR3 has 14 amino acids. CDR1 and CDR2 from the germline V gene are SGHAT and FQDESV (reference sequence). The CDR3 DNA follows: TGTGCCAGCAGCCCAGAGGCTGGGGCCAACGTCCTGACTTTC. Amino acid sequence: CASSPEAGANVLTF.

The chain couples TRBV5-4 to TRBJ1-6, with D tentatively TRBD1 (6 bases). Germline V gene data show CDR1 as SGHNT and CDR2 as YYREEE (reference sequence). Trimming shortened V by 0 bases and J by 9 bases, and 16 bases separated the two germline ends. CDR3 length equals 16 residues. CDR3 amino acids: CASSLGDGGPSSPLHF. CDR3 coding DNA: TGTGCCAGCAGCTTGGGGGACGGGGGGCCGAGTTCACCCCTCCACTTT. Full variable domain (rest looked up from reference TRBV5-4 and TRBJ1-6): ETGVTQSPTHLIKTRGQQVTLRCSSQSGHNTVSWYQQALGQGPQFIFQYYREEENGRGNFPPRFSGLQFPNYSSELNVNALELDDSALYLCASSLGDGGPSSPLHFGNGTRLTVT.